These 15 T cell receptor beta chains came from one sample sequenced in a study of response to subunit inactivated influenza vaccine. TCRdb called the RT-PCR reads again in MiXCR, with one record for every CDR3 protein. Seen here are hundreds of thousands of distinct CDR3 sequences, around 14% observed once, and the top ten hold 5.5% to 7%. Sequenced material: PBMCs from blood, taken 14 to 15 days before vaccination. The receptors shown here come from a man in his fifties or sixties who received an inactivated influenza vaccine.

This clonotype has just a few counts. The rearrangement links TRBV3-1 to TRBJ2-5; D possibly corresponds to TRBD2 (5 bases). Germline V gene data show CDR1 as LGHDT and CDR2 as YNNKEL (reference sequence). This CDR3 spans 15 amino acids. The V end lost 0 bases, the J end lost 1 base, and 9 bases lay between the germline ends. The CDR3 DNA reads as TGTGCCAGCAGCCAAGATTTGAGCGGCCAAGAGACCCAGTACTTC. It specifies CASSQDLSGQETQYF.

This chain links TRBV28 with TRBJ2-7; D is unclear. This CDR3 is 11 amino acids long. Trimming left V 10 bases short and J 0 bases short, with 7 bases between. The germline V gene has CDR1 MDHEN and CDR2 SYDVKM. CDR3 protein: CATSSSYEQYF. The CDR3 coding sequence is TGTGCCACCTCAAGCTCCTACGAGCAGTACTTC. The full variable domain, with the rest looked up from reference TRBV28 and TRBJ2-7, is DVKVTQSSRYLVKRTGEKVFLECVQDMDHENMFWYRQDPGLGLRLIYFSYDVKMKEKGDIPEGYSVSREKKERFSLILESASTNQTSMYLCATSSSYEQYFGPGTRLTVT.

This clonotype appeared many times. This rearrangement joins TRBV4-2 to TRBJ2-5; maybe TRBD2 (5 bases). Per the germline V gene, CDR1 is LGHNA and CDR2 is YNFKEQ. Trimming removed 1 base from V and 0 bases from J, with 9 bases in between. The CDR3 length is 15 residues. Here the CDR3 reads CASSQGGPNQETQYF. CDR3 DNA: TGTGCCAGCAGCCAAGGCGGGCCCAACCAAGAGACCCAGTACTTC.

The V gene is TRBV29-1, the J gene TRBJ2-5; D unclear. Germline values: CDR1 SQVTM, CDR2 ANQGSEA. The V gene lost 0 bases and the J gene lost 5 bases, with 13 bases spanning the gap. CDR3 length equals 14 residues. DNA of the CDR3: TGCAGCGTTGAAGATCAAGCGCCTGGGGAGACCCAGTACTTC. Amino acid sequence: CSVEDQAPGETQYF.

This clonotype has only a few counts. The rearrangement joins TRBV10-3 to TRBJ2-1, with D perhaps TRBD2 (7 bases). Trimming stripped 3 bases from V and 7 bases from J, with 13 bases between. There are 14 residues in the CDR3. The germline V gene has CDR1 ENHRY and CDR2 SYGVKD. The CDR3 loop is CAISDAGARNEQFF. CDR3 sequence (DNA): TGTGCCATCAGTGATGCGGGGGCCCGTAATGAGCAGTTCTTC.

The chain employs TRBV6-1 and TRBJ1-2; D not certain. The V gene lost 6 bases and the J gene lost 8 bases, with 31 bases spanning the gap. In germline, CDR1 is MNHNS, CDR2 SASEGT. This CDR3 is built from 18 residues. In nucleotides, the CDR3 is TGTGCCAGCAGCTCCACAAACCGAATGACAACGTCCAAAAGGGGCTACACCTTC. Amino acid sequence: CASSSTNRMTTSKRGYTF.

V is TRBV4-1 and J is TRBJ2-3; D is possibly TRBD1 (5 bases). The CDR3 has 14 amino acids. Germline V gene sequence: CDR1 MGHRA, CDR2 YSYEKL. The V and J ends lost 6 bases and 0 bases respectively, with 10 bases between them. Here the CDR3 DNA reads TGCGCCAGCAGTAGGGGCTTCAGCACAGATACGCAGTATTTT. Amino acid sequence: CASSRGFSTDTQYF.

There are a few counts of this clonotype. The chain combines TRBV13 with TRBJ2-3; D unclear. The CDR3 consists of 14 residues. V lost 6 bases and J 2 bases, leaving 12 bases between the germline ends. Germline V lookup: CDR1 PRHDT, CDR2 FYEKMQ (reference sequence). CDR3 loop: CASSRTAFTDTQYF. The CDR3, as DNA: TGTGCCAGCAGTCGTACAGCTTTCACAGATACGCAGTATTTT.

CDR3 sequence (DNA): TGTGCCAGCAGCCCACGGAACAGGGGGCGGGATGAAAAACTGTTTTTT. Its translation: CASSPRNRGRDEKLFF. The chain carries TRBV11-3 and TRBJ1-4; 9 bases agree with TRBD1. CDR1 SGHNT and CDR2 YENEEA come from the germline V gene. Trimming cost V 5 bases and J 6 bases; bases outside gene matches: 10. CDR3 size: 16 residues.

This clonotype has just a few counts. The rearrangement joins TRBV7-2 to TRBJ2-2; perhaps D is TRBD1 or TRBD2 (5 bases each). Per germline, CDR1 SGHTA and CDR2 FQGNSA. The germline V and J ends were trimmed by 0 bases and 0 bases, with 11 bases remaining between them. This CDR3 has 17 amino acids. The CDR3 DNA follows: TGTGCCAGCAGCTTAGCGCATCGGGGCCCGAACACCGGGGAGCTGTTTTTT. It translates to CASSLAHRGPNTGELFF.

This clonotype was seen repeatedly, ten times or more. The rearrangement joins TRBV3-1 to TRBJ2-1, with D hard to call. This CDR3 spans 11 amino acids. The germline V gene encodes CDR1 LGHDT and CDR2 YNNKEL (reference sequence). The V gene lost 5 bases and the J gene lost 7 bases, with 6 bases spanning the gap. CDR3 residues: CASSLRNEQFF. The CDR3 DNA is TGTGCCAGCAGCTTAAGGAATGAGCAGTTCTTC.

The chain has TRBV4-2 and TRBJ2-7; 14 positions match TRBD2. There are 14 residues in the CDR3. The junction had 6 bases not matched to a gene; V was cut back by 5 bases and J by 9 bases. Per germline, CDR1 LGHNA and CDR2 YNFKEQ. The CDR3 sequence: CASSWGLAGEGQYF. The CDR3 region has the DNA TGTGCCAGCAGCTGGGGACTAGCGGGAGAAGGGCAGTACTTC.

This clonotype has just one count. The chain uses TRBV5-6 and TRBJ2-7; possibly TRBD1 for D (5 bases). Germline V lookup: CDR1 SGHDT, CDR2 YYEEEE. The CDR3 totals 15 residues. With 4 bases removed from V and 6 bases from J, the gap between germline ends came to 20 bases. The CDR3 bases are TGTGCCAGCAGCCGCGCCCTAGGGGAAACCCTCGAGCAGTACTTC. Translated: CASSRALGETLEQYF.

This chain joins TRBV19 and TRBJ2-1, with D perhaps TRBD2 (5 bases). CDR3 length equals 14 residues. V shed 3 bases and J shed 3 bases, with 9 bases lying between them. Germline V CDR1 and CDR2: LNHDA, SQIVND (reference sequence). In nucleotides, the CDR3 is TGTGCCAGTAGTATGACGGACTTCTACAATGAGCAGTTCTTC. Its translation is CASSMTDFYNEQFF.

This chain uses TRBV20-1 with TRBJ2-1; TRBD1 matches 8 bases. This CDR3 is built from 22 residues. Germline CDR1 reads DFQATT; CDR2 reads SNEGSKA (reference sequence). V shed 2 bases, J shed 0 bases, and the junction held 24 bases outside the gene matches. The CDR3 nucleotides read TGCAGTGCTAGAAAGGACGGGGCAGGGGGCCAATACTTTCTAAGCTCCTACAATGAGCAGTTCTTC. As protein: CSARKDGAGGQYFLSSYNEQFF.